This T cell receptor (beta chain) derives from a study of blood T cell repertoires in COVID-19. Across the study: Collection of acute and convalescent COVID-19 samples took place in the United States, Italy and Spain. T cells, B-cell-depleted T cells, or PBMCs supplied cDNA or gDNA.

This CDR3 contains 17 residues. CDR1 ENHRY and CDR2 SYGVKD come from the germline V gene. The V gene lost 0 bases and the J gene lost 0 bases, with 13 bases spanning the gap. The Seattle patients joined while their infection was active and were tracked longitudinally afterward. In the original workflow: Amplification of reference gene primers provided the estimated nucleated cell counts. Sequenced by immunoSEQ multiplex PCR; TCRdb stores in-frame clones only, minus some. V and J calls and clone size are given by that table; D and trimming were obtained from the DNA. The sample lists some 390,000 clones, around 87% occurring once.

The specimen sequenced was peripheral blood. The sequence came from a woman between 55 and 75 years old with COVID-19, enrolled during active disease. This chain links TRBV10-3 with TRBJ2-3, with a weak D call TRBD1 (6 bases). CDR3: CAISESWRQDSTDTQYF. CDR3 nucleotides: TGTGCCATCAGTGAGTCGTGGCGACAGGACAGCACAGATACGCAGTATTTT.